This T cell receptor (beta chain) stems from a study of response to subunit inactivated influenza vaccine. Each CDR3 protein gets one entry after TCRdb re-called the RT-PCR reads with MiXCR. Of hundreds of thousands of distinct CDR3 sequences listed, approximately 14% are singletons. The receptor's source is a man aged 50 or older who received an inactivated influenza vaccine. Sequencing was performed on PBMCs from blood, taken approximately 13 days after vaccination.

The CDR3 reads CAHKLGVYNEQFF. CDR3 nucleotide sequence: TGTGCCCACAAGCTGGGGGTTTACAATGAGCAGTTCTTC. The genes are TRBV30 and TRBJ2-1; TRBD1 or TRBD2 may be the D gene (5 bases each). The germline gives CDR1 GTSNPN, CDR2 SVGIG (reference sequence). This CDR3 has 13 residues. V lost 8 bases, J lost 4 bases, and 15 bases lay in between. Drawing the rest from reference TRBV30 and TRBJ2-1, the complete variable domain is SQTIHQWPATLVQPVGSPLSLECTVEGTSNPNLYWYRQAAGRGLQLLFYSVGIGQISSEVPQNLSASRPQDRQFILSSKKLLLSDSGFYLCAHKLGVYNEQFFGPGTRLTVL.